This TCR beta chain originates from a study of cytomegalovirus exposure and HLA in healthy donors. For the study at large: HLA-typed donors were the source of about 85 million unique TCRs, which an early data release held. Study results and caveats: Most TCR sequences were rare, but some public TCRs occurred in many donors.

CDR1 and CDR2 from the germline V gene are LNHDA and SQIVND (reference sequence). The V and J ends lost 6 bases and 3 bases, in that order; junction bases with no gene match: 5. The CDR3 totals 15 residues. Use of 60 Vbeta and 13 Jbeta primers characterized the PCR. Profiled with immunoSEQ multiplex PCR; TCRdb holds only in-frame clones, not every one. The sample records 200,000 or so clones, about 83% being singletons. Concerning this clone: Its target is unknown.

Sequenced input: PBMCs. J is TRBJ2-7 and V is TRBV19, with 13 nucleotides matching TRBD2. The clonotype originates from a woman aged 25 to 45 in good health and CMV-seropositive. This chain's CDR3 is CASSRTSGGLYEQYF. The CDR3, as DNA: TGTGCCAGTAGCCGGACTAGCGGGGGACTCTACGAGCAGTACTTC.